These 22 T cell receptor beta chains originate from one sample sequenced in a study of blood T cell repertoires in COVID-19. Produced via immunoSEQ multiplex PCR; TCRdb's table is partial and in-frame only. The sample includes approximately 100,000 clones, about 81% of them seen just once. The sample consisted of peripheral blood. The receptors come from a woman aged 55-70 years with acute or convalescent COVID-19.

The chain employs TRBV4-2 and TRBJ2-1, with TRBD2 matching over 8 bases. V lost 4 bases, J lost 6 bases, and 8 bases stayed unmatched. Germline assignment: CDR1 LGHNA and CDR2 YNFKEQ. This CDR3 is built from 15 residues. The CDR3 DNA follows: TGTGCCAGCAGCCTCAATCCCGGGACTAGCAATGAGCAGTTCTTC. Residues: CASSLNPGTSNEQFF.

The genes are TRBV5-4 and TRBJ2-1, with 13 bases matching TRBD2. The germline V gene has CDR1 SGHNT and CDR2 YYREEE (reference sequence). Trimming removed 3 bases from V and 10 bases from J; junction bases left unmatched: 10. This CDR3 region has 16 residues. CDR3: CASSSRLAGGLGEQFF. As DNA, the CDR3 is TGTGCCAGCAGCTCCCGACTAGCGGGGGGTTTGGGCGAGCAGTTCTTC.

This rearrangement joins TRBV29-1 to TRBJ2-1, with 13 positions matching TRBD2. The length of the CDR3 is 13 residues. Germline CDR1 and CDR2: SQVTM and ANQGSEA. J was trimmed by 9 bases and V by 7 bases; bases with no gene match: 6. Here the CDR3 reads CSGLAGGFIEQFF. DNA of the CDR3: TGCAGCGGACTAGCGGGGGGATTTATTGAGCAGTTCTTC.

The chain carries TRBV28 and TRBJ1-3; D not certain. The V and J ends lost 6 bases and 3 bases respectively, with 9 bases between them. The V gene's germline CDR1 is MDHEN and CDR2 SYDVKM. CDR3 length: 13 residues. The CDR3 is CASRDWGGNTIYF. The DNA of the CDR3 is TGTGCCAGCAGGGACTGGGGTGGAAACACCATATATTTT.

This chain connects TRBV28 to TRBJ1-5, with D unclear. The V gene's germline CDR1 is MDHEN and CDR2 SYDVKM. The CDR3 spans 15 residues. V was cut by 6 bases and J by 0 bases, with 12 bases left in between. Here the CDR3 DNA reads TGTGCCAGCAGCACCTGGGGAGCTAGCAATCAGCCCCAGCATTTT. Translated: CASSTWGASNQPQHF.

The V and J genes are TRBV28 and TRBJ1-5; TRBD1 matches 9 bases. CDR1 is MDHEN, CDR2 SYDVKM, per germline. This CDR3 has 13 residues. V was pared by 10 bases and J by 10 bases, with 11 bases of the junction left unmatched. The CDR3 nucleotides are TGTGCCACCCATCGGGACAGGGCGAAACCCCAGCATTTT. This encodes CATHRDRAKPQHF.

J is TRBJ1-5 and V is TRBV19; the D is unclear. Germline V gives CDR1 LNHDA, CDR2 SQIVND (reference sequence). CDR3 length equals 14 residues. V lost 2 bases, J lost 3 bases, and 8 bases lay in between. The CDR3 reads CASSIWQNNQPQHF. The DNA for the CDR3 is TGTGCCAGTAGTATATGGCAGAACAATCAGCCCCAGCATTTT.

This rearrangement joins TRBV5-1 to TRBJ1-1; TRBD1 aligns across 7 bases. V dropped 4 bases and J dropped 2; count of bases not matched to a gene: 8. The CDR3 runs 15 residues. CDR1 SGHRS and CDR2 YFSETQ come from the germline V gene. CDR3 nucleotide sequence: TGCGCCAGCAGCGTTAGACAGGGCCTTAACACTGAAGCTTTCTTT. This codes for CASSVRQGLNTEAFF.

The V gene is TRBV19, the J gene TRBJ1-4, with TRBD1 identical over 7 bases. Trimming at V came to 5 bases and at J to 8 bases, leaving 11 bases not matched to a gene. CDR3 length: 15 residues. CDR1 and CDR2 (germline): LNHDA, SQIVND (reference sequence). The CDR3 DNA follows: TGTGCCAGTAGTTCCCCGACAGGGATGGGGGAAAAACTGTTTTTT. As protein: CASSSPTGMGEKLFF.

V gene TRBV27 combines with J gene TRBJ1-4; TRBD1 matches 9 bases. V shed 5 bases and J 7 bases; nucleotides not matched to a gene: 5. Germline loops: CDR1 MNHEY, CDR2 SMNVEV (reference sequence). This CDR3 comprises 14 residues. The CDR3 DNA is TGTGCCAGCAGTCCACAGGGGGCAGGTGAAAAACTGTTTTTT. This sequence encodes CASSPQGAGEKLFF.

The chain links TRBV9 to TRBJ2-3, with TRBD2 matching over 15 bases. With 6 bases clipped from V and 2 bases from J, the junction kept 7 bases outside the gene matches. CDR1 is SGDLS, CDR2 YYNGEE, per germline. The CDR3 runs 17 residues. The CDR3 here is CASNTGTSGGTTDTQYF. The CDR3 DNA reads TGTGCCAGCAATACCGGGACTAGCGGGGGGACCACAGATACGCAGTATTTT.

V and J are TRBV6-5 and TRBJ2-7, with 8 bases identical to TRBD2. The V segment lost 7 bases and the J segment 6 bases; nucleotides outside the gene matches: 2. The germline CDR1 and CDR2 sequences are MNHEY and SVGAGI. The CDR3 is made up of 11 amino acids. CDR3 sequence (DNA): TGTGCCAGCACTACTAGCGGCGAGCAGTACTTC. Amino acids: CASTTSGEQYF.

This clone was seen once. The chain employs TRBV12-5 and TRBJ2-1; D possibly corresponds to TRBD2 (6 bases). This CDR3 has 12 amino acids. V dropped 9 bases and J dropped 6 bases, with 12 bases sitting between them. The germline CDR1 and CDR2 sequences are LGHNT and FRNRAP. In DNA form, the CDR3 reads TGTGCTAGCGTAGCGGAGATCAATGAGCAGTTCTTC. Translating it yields CASVAEINEQFF.

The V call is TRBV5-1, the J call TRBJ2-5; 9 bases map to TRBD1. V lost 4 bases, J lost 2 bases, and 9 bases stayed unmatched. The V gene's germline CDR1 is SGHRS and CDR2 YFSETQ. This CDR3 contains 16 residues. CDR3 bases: TGCGCCAGCAGCACTGACAGGGGGAAATCACAAGAGACCCAGTACTTC. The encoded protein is CASSTDRGKSQETQYF.

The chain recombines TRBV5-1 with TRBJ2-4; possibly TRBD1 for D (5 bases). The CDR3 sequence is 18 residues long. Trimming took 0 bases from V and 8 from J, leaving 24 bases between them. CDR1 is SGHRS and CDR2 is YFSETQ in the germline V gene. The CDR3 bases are TGCGCCAGCAGCTTGGAGGCTCAGGGCTGGGGATCAACGGACATTCAGTACTTC. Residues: CASSLEAQGWGSTDIQYF.

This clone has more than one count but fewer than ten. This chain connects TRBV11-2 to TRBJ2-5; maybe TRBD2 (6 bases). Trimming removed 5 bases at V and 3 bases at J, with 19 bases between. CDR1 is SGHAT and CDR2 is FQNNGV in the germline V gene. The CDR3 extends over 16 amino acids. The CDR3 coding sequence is TGTGCCAGCAGCAAAACCGGGACTCTTGAAAAAGAGACCCAGTACTTC. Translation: CASSKTGTLEKETQYF.

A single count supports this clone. CDR3 bases: TGCGCCAGCAGCGTAGTGACAGGGAGTCTCTGGCGCACTGAAGCTTTCTTT. Its translation: CASSVVTGSLWRTEAFF. The rearrangement uses TRBV5-1 and TRBJ1-1; 7 bases map to TRBD1. This CDR3 is built from 17 residues. The germline CDR1 and CDR2 sequences are SGHRS and YFSETQ. V dropped 4 bases and J dropped 4; count of bases not matched to a gene: 16.

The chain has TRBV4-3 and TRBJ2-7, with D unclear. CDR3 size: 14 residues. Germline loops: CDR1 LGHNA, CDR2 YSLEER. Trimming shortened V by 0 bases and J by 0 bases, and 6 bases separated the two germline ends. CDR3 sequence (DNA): TGCGCCAGCAGCCAAGATTACAGCTCCTACGAGCAGTACTTC. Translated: CASSQDYSSYEQYF.

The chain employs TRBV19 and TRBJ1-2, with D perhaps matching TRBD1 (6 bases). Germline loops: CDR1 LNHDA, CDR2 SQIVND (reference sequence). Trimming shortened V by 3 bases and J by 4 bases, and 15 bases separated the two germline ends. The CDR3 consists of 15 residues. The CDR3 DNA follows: TGTGCCAGTAGTATGTCCCGCCAGGGGAGCTATGGCTACACCTTC. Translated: CASSMSRQGSYGYTF.

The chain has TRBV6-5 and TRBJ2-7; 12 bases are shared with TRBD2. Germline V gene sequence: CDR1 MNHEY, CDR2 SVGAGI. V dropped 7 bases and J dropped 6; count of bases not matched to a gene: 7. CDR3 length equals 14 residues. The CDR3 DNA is TGTGCCAGCACCGCTAGCGGGGGGGCGGCCGAGCAGTACTTC. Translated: CASTASGGAAEQYF.

For the CDR3, the DNA is TGTGCCAGCACCTTGTGGGCTAGCGGGGGCGATGAGCAGTTCTTC. It specifies CASTLWASGGDEQFF. The chain combines TRBV25-1 with TRBJ2-1; 10 bases are a match to TRBD2. The CDR3 extends over 15 amino acids. Germline lookup yields CDR1 MGHDK and CDR2 SYGVNS. J gave up 8 bases and V 7 bases, and 11 bases lay outside the gene matches.

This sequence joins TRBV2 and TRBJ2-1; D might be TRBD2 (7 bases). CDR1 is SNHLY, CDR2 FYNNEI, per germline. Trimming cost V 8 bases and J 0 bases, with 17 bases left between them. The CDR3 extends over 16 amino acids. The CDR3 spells CASSVGGGRSYNEQFF. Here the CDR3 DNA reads TGTGCCAGCTCAGTGGGGGGGGGCCGCTCCTACAATGAGCAGTTCTTC.